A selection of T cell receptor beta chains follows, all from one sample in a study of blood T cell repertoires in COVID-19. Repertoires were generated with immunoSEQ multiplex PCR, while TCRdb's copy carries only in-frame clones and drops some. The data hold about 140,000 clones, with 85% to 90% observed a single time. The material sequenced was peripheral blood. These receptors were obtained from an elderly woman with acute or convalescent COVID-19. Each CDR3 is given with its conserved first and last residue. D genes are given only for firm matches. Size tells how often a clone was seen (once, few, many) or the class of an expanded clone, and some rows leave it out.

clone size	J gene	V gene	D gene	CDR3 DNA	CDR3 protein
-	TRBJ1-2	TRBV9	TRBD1	TGTGCCAGCAGCGTAGGAGGGGACAGCTATGGCTACACCTTC	CASSVGGDSYGYTF
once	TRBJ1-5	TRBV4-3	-	TGCGCCAGCAGCCAAGATTTGGTCGCGGGCAATCAGCCCCAGCATTTT	CASSQDLVAGNQPQHF
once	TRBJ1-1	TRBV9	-	TGTGCCAGCAGCGTAGGAGAAGAACTAAACACTGAAGCTTTCTTT	CASSVGEELNTEAFF
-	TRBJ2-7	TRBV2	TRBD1	TGTGCCAGCAGTGTTAAGGGGGCAGCCTACGAGCAGTACTTC	CASSVKGAAYEQYF
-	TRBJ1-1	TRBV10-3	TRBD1	TGTGCCATCAGCGATCAGGGGGCGCGGACTGAAGCTTTCTTT	CAISDQGARTEAFF
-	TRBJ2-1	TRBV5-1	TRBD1	TGCGCCAGCACCCCACAGGGGGCATACGGTGAGCAGTTCTTC	CASTPQGAYGEQFF
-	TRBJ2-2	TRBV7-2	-	TGTGCCAGCTCGAGGACCGGGGAGCTGTTTTTT	CASSRTGELFF
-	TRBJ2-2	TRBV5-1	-	TGCGCCAGCAGCTTTGGGCAGAGCACCGGGGAGCTGTTTTTT	CASSFGQSTGELFF
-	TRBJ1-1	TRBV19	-	TGTGCCAGTAGCAGGGGTTGGGGCACTGAAGCTTTCTTT	CASSRGWGTEAFF
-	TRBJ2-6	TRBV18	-	TGTGCCAGCTCACCACCGTCCATTTCTGGGGCCAACGTCCTGACTTTC	CASSPPSISGANVLTF
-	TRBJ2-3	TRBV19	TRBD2	TGTGCCGTAAACTCGGCGGGGGGGAAGTATTTT	CAVNSAGGKYF
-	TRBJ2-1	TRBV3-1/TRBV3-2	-	TGTGCCAGCAGCCAAGTATTGCGTTACAATGAGCAGTTCTTC	CASSQVLRYNEQFF
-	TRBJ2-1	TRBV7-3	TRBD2	TGTGCCAGCAGCCCCCAGATAGCGGGGTACAATGAGCAGTTCTTC	CASSPQIAGYNEQFF
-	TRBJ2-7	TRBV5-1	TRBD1	TGCGCCAGCACTGAAGGACAGGGACTCTACGAGCAGTACTTC	CASTEGQGLYEQYF
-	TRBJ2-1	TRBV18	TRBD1	TGTGCCAGCTCACCACCCTCAGGGGGCGCGGGCAATGAGCAGTTCTTC	CASSPPSGGAGNEQFF
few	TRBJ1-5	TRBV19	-	TGTGCCAGTAGTAAGCCAGGGGATAGAGGCAATCAGCCCCAGCATTTT	CASSKPGDRGNQPQHF
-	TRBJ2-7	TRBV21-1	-	TGTGCCAGCAGTCCAAAGGGGCCCCCCGCCAACGAGCAGTACTTC	CASSPKGPPANEQYF
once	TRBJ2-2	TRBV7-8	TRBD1	TGTGCCAGCAGCCGAGGACAGGGTGGGGCCGGGGAGCTGTTTTTT	CASSRGQGGAGELFF
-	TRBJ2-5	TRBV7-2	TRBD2	TGTGCCAGCAGCCCAAAGACTAGCGGGCAAGAGACCCAGTACTTC	CASSPKTSGQETQYF
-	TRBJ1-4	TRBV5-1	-	TGCGCCAGCAGCGGAACAGGGACAACTAATGAAAAACTGTTTTTT	CASSGTGTTNEKLFF
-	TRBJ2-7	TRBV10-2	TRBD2	TGCGCCAGCAGTGACGCCCTGGGAGGGACTAGCCCGTCCGAGCAGTACTTC	CASSDALGGTSPSEQYF
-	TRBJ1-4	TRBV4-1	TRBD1	TGCGCCAGCAGCCAAGTTGGGGTGCCGGGACAGGGGGGTGAAAAACTGTTTTTT	CASSQVGVPGQGGEKLFF
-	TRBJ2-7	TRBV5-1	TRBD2	TGCGCCAGCAGCACCGGACTAGCGGGGGGCCGATTCTCCTACGAGCAGTACTTC	CASSTGLAGGRFSYEQYF
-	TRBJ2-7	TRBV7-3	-	TGTGCCAGCAGCTTAGTACAGGGTAATAGGCAGTACTTC	CASSLVQGNRQYF
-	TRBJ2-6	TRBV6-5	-	TGTGCCAGCCCCCAGGGTTCTGGGGCCAACGTCCTGACTTTC	CASPQGSGANVLTF
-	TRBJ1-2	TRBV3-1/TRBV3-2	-	TGTGCCAGCAGCCAAGATCGGACTGAGCCATATGGCTACACCTTC	CASSQDRTEPYGYTF
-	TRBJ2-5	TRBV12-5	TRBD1	TGTGCTAGTGGCCCGGGACAGGGTACCCGAGAGACCCAGTACTTC	CASGPGQGTRETQYF
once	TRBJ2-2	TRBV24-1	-	TGTGCCACCAGTGATCTCAGGGGCGGGGAGCTGTTTTTT	CATSDLRGGELFF
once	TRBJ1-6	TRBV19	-	TGTGCCAGTAGTATAACCGGGATTAATTCACCCCTCCACTTT	CASSITGINSPLHF
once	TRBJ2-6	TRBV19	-	TGTGCCAGTACCCAGACAGGTAGTGGGGCCAACGTCCTGACTTTC	CASTQTGSGANVLTF
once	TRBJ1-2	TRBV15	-	TGTGCCACCAGCATCAGGGGCCCCGATAACTATGGCTACACCTTC	CATSIRGPDNYGYTF
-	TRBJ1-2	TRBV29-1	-	TGCAGCGTTGACAGGGCTTCTAGGTATGGCTACACCTTC	CSVDRASRYGYTF
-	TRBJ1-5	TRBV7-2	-	TGTGCCAGCAGTCTCGACAGCGTTAATCAGCCCCAGCATTTT	CASSLDSVNQPQHF